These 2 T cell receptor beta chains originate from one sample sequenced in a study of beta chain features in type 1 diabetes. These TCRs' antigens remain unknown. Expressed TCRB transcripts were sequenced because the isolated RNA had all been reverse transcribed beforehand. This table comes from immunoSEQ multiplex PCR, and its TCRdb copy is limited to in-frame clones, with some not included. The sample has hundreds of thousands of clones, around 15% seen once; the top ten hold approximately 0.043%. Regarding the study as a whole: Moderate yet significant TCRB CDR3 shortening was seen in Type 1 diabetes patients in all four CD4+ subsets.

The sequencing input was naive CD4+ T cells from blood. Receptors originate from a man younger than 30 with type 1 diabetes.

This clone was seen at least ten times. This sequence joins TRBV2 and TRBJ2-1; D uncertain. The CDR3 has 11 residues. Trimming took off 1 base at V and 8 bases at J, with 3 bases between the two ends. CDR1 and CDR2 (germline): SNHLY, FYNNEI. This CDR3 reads CASSEVDEQFF. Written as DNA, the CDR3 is TGTGCCAGCAGTGAAGTCGATGAGCAGTTCTTC.

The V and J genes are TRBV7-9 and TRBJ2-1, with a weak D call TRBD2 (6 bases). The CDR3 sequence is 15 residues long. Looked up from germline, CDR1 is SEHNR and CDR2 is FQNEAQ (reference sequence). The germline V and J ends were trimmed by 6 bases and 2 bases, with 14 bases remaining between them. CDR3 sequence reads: CASRPAGTPYNEQFF. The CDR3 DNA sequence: TGTGCCAGCAGGCCTGCCGGGACTCCCTACAATGAGCAGTTCTTC. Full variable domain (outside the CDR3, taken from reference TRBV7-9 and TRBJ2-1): DTGVSQNPRHKITKRGQNVTFRCDPISEHNRLYWYRQTLGQGPEFLTYFQNEAQLEKSRLLSDRFSAERPKGSFSTLEIQRTEQGDSAMYLCASRPAGTPYNEQFFGPGTRLTVL.